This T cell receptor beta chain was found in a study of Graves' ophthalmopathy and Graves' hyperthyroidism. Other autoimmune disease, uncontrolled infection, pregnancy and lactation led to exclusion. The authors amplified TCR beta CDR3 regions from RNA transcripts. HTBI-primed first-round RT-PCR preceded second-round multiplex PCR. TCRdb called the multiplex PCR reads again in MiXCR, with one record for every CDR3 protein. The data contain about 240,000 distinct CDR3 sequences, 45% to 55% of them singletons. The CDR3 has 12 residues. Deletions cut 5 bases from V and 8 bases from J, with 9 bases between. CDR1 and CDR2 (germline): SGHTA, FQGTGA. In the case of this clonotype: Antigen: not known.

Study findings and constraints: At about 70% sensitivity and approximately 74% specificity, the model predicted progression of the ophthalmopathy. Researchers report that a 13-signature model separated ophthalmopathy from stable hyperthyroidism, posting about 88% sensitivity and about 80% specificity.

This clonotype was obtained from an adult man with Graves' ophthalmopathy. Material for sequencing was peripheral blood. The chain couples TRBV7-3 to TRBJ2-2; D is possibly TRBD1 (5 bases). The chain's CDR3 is CASSPRTGELFF. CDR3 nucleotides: TGTGCCAGCAGCCCAAGGACAGGGGAGCTGTTTTTT.